The sequence of this T cell receptor (beta chain) was determined in a study of type 1 and type 2 diabetes patients. Study-wide points: Some expanded clones seen only in T1D might occur in additional T2D or control samples. In type 2 diabetes, highly-expanded CD4+ clones took a median 3.9% of reads. Both CD4+ and CD8+ type 2 diabetes repertoires showed significantly higher diversity than type 1.

Each participant gave approximately 9.6 milliliters of peripheral blood. Trimming pared 7 bases from V and 1 base from J, leaving 4 bases between. CDR1 and CDR2 from the germline V gene are SNHLY and FYNNEI. This CDR3 has 11 residues. PCR was run on genomic DNA. A primer set of 30 forward and 13 reverse primers amplified the CDR3. TCRdb re-analysed the multiplex PCR reads in MiXCR, keeping a single row per CDR3 protein. Seen here are 250,000 to 300,000 distinct CDR3 sequences, approximately 45% observed once, and the top ten hold roughly an eighth. This clonotype was counted at least ten times. The antigen is unknown.

The sample consisted of peripheral blood mononuclear cells (PBMCs). The genes are TRBV2 and TRBJ1-1; D remains unclear. This TCR was sampled from a man younger than 35 with type 2 diabetes. The CDR3 DNA reads TGTGCCAGCAAACAGAACACTGAAGCTTTCTTT. This encodes CASKQNTEAFF.